This TCR beta chain was identified during a study of T cell changes during pregnancy in multiple sclerosis. The junction had 5 bases not matched to a gene; V was cut back by 11 bases and J by 2 bases. The V gene's germline CDR1 is SNHLY and CDR2 FYNNEI. The CDR3 length is 12 residues. Profiling relied on immunoSEQ multiplex PCR, and the TCRdb table lists in-frame clones only, not all of them. The top ten clones hold less than 2% of a sample with approximately 97,000 clones, roughly nine tenths of them seen once. This specimen consisted of peripheral blood, obtained after pregnancy. The rearrangement links TRBV2 to TRBJ2-5, with 7 bases matching TRBD1. The receptor was derived from a female donor in good health, enrolled as a control in a pregnancy study. DNA for the CDR3: TGTGCCGACGAGGGACAGCAAGAGACCCAGTACTTC. Protein: CADEGQQETQYF.